Shown below are 16 T cell receptor beta chains from a single sample sequenced in a study of blood T cell repertoires in COVID-19. The table came from immunoSEQ multiplex PCR; TCRdb's copy has only in-frame clones and leaves some out. The sample includes approximately 440,000 clones, around 87% of them seen just once. Sequenced sample: PBMCs or T cells enriched from blood (not recorded which). The receptors stem from a woman aged 18 to 35 who had recovered from COVID-19.

This clone was seen a single time. This chain joins TRBV7-2 and TRBJ1-6; D remains ambiguous. V lost 3 bases and J lost 4, with 10 bases in between. CDR3 length equals 15 residues. The V gene's germline CDR1 is SGHTA and CDR2 FQGNSA. CDR3 nucleotides: TGTGCCAGCAGCTTGCGGGTAGAGTATAATTCACCCCTCCACTTT. Translating gives CASSLRVEYNSPLHF.

Comments on this clone: A junction end diverges from the germline sequence, so it may reflect a read error. This chain links TRBV28 with TRBJ1-1; 8 bases fit TRBD1. The germline V gene has CDR1 MDHEN and CDR2 SYDVKM. The CDR3 contains 15 residues. CDR3 amino acids: CASSSLRTGKKKKTF. DNA of the CDR3: TGTGCCAGCAGCTCCTTACGGACAGGGAAGAAAAAAAAGACTTTT.

This CDR3 is CASSLQTPSHSYTF. Here the CDR3 DNA reads TGTGCCAGTAGTCTCCAGACTCCCTCACATAGCTACACCTTC. J is TRBJ1-2 and V is TRBV19, with unresolved D. Per germline, CDR1 LNHDA and CDR2 SQIVND (reference sequence). Trimming left V 5 bases short and J 9 bases short, with 19 bases between. This CDR3 has 14 residues.

This chain links TRBV7-9 with TRBJ2-1; TRBD2 is a possible D gene (5 bases). Trimming pared 6 bases from V and 12 bases from J, leaving 21 bases between. This CDR3 has 14 residues. The germline V gene encodes CDR1 SEHNR and CDR2 FQNEAQ (reference sequence). The CDR3 here is CASRPGLAGSGQFF. CDR3 nucleotides: TGTGCCAGCAGACCCGGACTGGCTGGGTCCGGGCAGTTCTTC.

The chain links TRBV9 to TRBJ2-3; 10 nucleotides agree with TRBD2. This CDR3 region has 15 residues. V lost 0 bases, J lost 5 bases, and 3 bases stayed unmatched. CDR1 and CDR2 from the germline V gene are SGDLS and YYNGEE. The CDR3 spells CASSVAAGGGDTQYF. Written as DNA, the CDR3 is TGTGCCAGCAGCGTAGCAGCGGGGGGGGGAGATACGCAGTATTTT.

The chain couples TRBV2 to TRBJ1-4; TRBD1 might be the D (5 bases). Trimming took off 7 bases at V and 0 bases at J, with 9 bases between the two ends. Looked up from germline, CDR1 is SNHLY and CDR2 is FYNNEI. The CDR3 contains 14 residues. In DNA, the CDR3 is TGTGCCAGCATCCTGACAGCAACTAATGAAAAACTGTTTTTT. It specifies CASILTATNEKLFF.

The J gene is TRBJ2-5, the V gene TRBV28, with D maybe TRBD2 (6 bases). The V gene lost 7 bases and the J gene lost 3 bases, with 15 bases spanning the gap. This CDR3 is 14 amino acids long. Germline V gives CDR1 MDHEN, CDR2 SYDVKM. The CDR3 reads CASTPERLEETQYF. CDR3 DNA sequence: TGTGCCAGCACCCCCGAACGACTAGAAGAGACCCAGTACTTC.

The chain is built from TRBV5-1 and TRBJ1-4; D remains ambiguous. The CDR3 loop spans 14 amino acids. Per germline, CDR1 SGHRS and CDR2 YFSETQ. V dropped 4 bases and J dropped 10 bases, with 17 bases sitting between them. CDR3 residues: CASSEYQDAPKLFF. The CDR3 region has the DNA TGCGCCAGCAGCGAGTATCAAGATGCCCCAAAACTGTTTTTT.

The rearrangement uses TRBV7-9 and TRBJ1-1; D perhaps matches TRBD1 (5 bases). CDR3 length: 16 amino acids. The germline gives CDR1 SEHNR, CDR2 FQNEAQ (reference sequence). V gave up 1 base and J gave up 3 bases, with 15 bases separating them. In nucleotides, the CDR3 is TGTGCCAGCAGCTTAGGGGACTCCGTTCCCCACACTGAAGCTTTCTTT. Residues: CASSLGDSVPHTEAFF.

This clone came up once. The chain employs TRBV2 and TRBJ2-3; 10 bases agree with TRBD2. CDR1 SNHLY and CDR2 FYNNEI come from the germline V gene. V lost 7 bases, J lost 3 bases, and 4 bases stayed unmatched. The CDR3 length is 14 residues. In nucleotides, the CDR3 is TGTGCCAGCAATGTAGCGGGGGGAACAGATACGCAGTATTTT. The encoded protein is CASNVAGGTDTQYF. Looking up the rest from reference TRBV2 and TRBJ2-3 gives the full variable domain: EPEVTQTPSHQVTQMGQEVILRCVPISNHLYFYWYRQILGQKVEFLVSFYNNEISEKSEIFDDQFSVERPDGSNFTLKIRSTKLEDSAMYFCASNVAGGTDTQYFGPGTRLTVL.

This clone was recorded only once. This chain links TRBV18 with TRBJ2-7; 9 bases fit TRBD1. The germline V gene encodes CDR1 KGHSH and CDR2 LQKENI. The CDR3 has 16 residues. V shed 6 bases and J 0 bases; nucleotides not matched to a gene: 9. The CDR3 nucleotides read TGTGCCAGCTCCCAAATTCAGGGACAGGGCTCCTACGAGCAGTACTTC. Protein sequence: CASSQIQGQGSYEQYF.

V usage is TRBV5-4 and J usage is TRBJ1-2; the D gene is possibly TRBD1 (6 bases). Germline CDR1 SGHNT, CDR2 YYREEE (reference sequence). V shed 1 base and J shed 2 bases, with 9 bases lying between them. The CDR3 contains 14 residues. CDR3 DNA sequence: TGTGCCAGCAGCTTGCAGGGGACCAACTATGGCTACACCTTC. It yields the protein CASSLQGTNYGYTF.

The V gene is TRBV9, the J gene TRBJ2-7; 7 positions agree with TRBD2. The ends lost 4 bases at V and 5 bases at J; junction bases unmatched: 6. CDR1 is SGDLS, CDR2 YYNGEE, per germline. This CDR3 has 13 residues. The DNA for the CDR3 is TGTGCCAGCAGCCTCCGGGGGGATCACGAGCAGTACTTC. Translated, it gives CASSLRGDHEQYF. The full variable domain, rest sourced from reference TRBV9 and TRBJ2-7, is DSGVTQTPKHLITATGQRVTLRCSPRSGDLSVYWYQQSLDQGLQFLIQYYNGEERAKGNILERFSAQQFPDLHSELNLSSLELGDSALYFCASSLRGDHEQYFGPGTRLTVT.

This rearrangement joins TRBV20-1 to TRBJ2-5; tentatively, D is TRBD1 (5 bases). The CDR3 is 13 residues long. Germline V gene sequence: CDR1 DFQATT, CDR2 SNEGSKA (reference sequence). Trimming stripped 3 bases from V and 5 bases from J, with 13 bases between. The CDR3 DNA reads as TGCAGTGCTAGTGAGCAGGGATGGGAGACCCAGTACTTC. It encodes CSASEQGWETQYF.

This rearrangement joins TRBV7-8 to TRBJ2-7; D is possibly TRBD1 (5 bases). V was cut by 2 bases and J by 2 bases, with 7 bases left in between. Looked up from germline, CDR1 is SGHVS and CDR2 is FQNEAQ. This CDR3 is built from 13 residues. In nucleotides, the CDR3 is TGTGCCAGCAGCTTATCAGGGACCTACGAGCAGTACTTC. Its protein product is CASSLSGTYEQYF.

CDR3 bases: TGTGCCAGCAGCCTCCCCAGGGGACAGAGCCATAACAATGAGCAGTTCTTC. Protein sequence: CASSLPRGQSHNNEQFF. The V and J genes are TRBV11-3 and TRBJ2-1; 7 bases align to TRBD1. CDR1 and CDR2 from the germline V gene are SGHNT and YENEEA. V lost 5 bases and J lost 5; bases outside the gene matches: 15. This CDR3 spans 17 amino acids.